This T cell receptor (beta chain) was retrieved from a study of T cells after yellow fever vaccination (dated by TCRdb to between 2018 and 2021). Broadly, across the study: Libraries from fractions with low cell numbers were prepared with the SMART-Seq v4 Ultra Low Input RNA kit. Two healthy male donors, one aged 18 to 29 and one aged 30 to 40 years, were included in the cohort. Blood samples were taken at several timepoints before and after primary and secondary immunization, and bulk PBMC replicates and cell subsets were isolated. To track T-cell clones before and after primary and booster YFV17D yellow fever vaccination, bulk TCR alpha and beta repertoires were sequenced longitudinally.

TCR cDNA was synthesized by 5'RACE template switching, through which a universal primer site and unique molecular identifiers were introduced. cDNA synthesis was primed from both the TCR alpha and TCR beta constant segments. Libraries were amplified in two PCR steps, with sample barcodes and sequencing adapters added in the second step. Sequencing of libraries was performed on Illumina HiSeq 2500 (2x100 bp) or NovaSeq (2x150 bp). Processing in the source paper ran as follows. MIGEC handled demultiplexing of reads and collapsing into UMI consensus sequences, while MiXCR performed V(D)J alignment. Using edgeR on replicate PBMC samples, clonotypes were called vaccine-responding if FDR was below 0.01 and the log2 fold change was above 5 up to day 15. Each bulk clonotype was labeled CD4 or CD8 based on which sequenced repertoire, CD4 or CD8, contained the clonotype at higher abundance. TCRdb trimmed the raw reads at Q25, called clones with MiXCR and kept productive beta chains. Every distinct CDR3 protein forms one entry, paired with its most common genes and DNA. The V and J calls here are based on TCRdb, not the publication. Here the sample has 350,000 to 450,000 distinct CDR3 sequences; 6.2% occur a single time. The ten largest clones take up approximately 15% of the sample.

Explained via the paper, the treatment or condition label denotes: live attenuated yellow fever vaccine strain. At each blood-draw timepoint, two biological replicates of bulk PBMCs were collected. PBMCs were isolated from peripheral blood using a standard Ficoll-Paque protocol. TriZol was used to extract RNA from bulk PBMCs, from CD4 and CD8 fractions, and from dextramer-positive and dextramer-negative fractions. This clonotype has at least ten counts. The antigen it recognizes is unknown. Per-base quality was not reported, and no clone a single base away is much larger than it. Broader findings and caveats from the paper: The study included only a couple of donors, which limits how far the findings can be generalized. The secondary T-cell response was weaker than the primary response but faster, peaking on day 5 instead of day 15. Computational filtering was required because FACS-sorted repertoires could contain abundant contaminating clonotypes from the bulk population. After the booster, most clones that had expanded after primary vaccination were detected again (nearly 97% of CD4 and around nine tenths of CD8), suggesting broad maintenance of memory. A small share of clonotypes was detected in both CD4 and CD8 compartments, with the overlap likely arising from convergent recombination.

Sequenced material: PBMCs, taken 5 days after the yellow fever booster vaccination. This clonotype originated in a man aged 25 to 40 who received the YFV17D yellow fever vaccine.

The CDR3 region: CASSFGLAGGYEQYF. The sequence in DNA is TGTGCCAGCAGCTTCGGACTAGCGGGAGGGTACGAGCAGTACTTC. The chain is made from TRBV7-2 and TRBJ2-7; 15 central bases correspond to TRBD2. The germline V end is reduced by 3 bases and the J end by 4 bases; junction bases left unmatched: 1. The CDR3 covers 15 residues, taking in both the cysteine and the phenylalanine. Of all the DNA, just the CDR3 is kept, 45 bases in frame from base 1. CDR1 and CDR2 are read off the germline V gene as SGHTA and FQGNSA.